This T cell receptor beta chain stems from a study of cytomegalovirus exposure and HLA in healthy donors listed by TCRdb under 2017. Describing the broader study: An earlier analysis of roughly 610 of the donors reported 276 Gb of sequence data and 95 million to 140 million unique TCR beta sequences obtained from 150 million to 200 million T cells. Among roughly 400 genotyped donors of the cohort, an average of around 220,000 unique TCR beta nucleotide sequences was sequenced per donor, of which about 19% were non-productive. Using immunosequencing, the study profiled T cell repertoires from 500 to 800 subjects and related those repertoires to cytomegalovirus serostatus. In an earlier analysis of 500 to 650 of the donors, high-throughput TCR beta sequencing was used to judge whether each TCR beta V gene segment behaved as functional or pseudogenic. A later genetic analysis took genome-wide SNP genotypes for about three fifths of the roughly 700 donors and used that subset as a discovery cohort. Donor age, sex, ethnicity and CMV serostatus were compiled alongside the repertoire data. An early release covering roughly 600 HLA-typed donors comprised about 300 gigabases of sequencing data and around 86 million unique TCR sequences. The later analysis used no new phenotypic data to find candidate immune exposures, relying instead on TCR beta sequences and their occurrence across donors. All discovery cohort repertoires had been generated using a single sequencing platform. Of the 350 to 400 genotyped donors, around 81% fell in the genetic ancestry cluster associated with self-reported Caucasian donors. Several DR-DQ haplotypes were handled as single units for association and clustering because linkage in the cohort was strong. A later analysis re-examined previously published TCR beta repertoires from roughly 720 donors and added high-resolution HLA genotyping to investigate patterns of TCR occurrence. The study aimed to test whether signatures of past pathogen exposure could be identified by cataloging public T cell receptors. The study combined high-throughput TCR immunosequencing, statistical association of individual TCRs with disease status, and machine learning to predict cytomegalovirus infection status. Along with the approximately 700-subject first cohort, a separate validation cohort of around 110 different subjects was used. Typing coverage differed by locus: A, B, C, DRB1 and DQB1 were typed in about 620-640 donors, DQA1 in roughly 500, DPA1 in approximately 600, and DPB1 in 472. Both class I and class II loci were covered by HLA typing, at four-digit resolution.

The cohort consisted of more than 650 healthy bone marrow donors. Cohort members were all nominally healthy when sampled, although unrecorded immune exposures were likely present. The donor tested CMV seropositive, placing the donor among the roughly 300 seropositive members of the cohort. A peripheral blood sample was provided by each donor, and peripheral blood mononuclear cells were used for TCR beta sequencing. The Qiagen DNeasy Blood Extraction Kit was used to extract genomic DNA from the blood cell samples. The library relied on the immunoSEQ multiplex PCR assay. For the multiplex PCR, a mixture combining 60 forward primers for TCR Vbeta segments and 13 reverse primers for TCR Jbeta segments was used. A multiplex PCR assay on genomic DNA amplified the CDR3 region of rearranged TCR beta genes. On the Illumina HiSeq System, the amplified TCR beta libraries were sequenced as 87-base-pair reads. On the authors' methods: Across the 670 or so repertoires, a later analysis counted roughly 77 million unique TCR beta chains, around 11 million of which were shared by at least two donors. Raw reads were error-corrected and collapsed into unique sequences by a nearest-neighbor algorithm in which closely related sequences were merged to remove PCR and sequencing errors. V, D and J gene segments were assigned by aligning CDR3 sequences to IMGT reference sequences. For a sequence to be retained, a match of at least six nucleotides was required to both a V gene segment and a J gene segment. Rearrangements were classified as productive when the CDR3 lacked stop codons and remained in frame with V and J, and all other rearrangements were classified as non-productive. CDR3 was defined by IMGT convention, running from the second conserved V-encoded cysteine to the conserved J-encoded phenylalanine. The earlier analysis of more than 450 of the donors excluded sequences that lacked an unambiguous match to a single V gene segment. In an earlier analysis of 587 of the donors, V segments were called functional above 56.7% productive rearrangements and were called segregating when the between-donor standard deviation exceeded 5%. To diagnose cytomegalovirus status from the catalog of TCR beta chain sequences, a statistical classification framework was built. In a later analysis, TCR nucleotide sequences were compared against IMGT/GENE-DB human TR gene sequences so that V and J genes could be assigned. A later analysis assigned CDR3 sequences and most-parsimonious VDJ recombination scenarios with the TCRdist pipeline. A later analysis defined each TCR beta chain by its CDR3 amino acid sequence plus V-gene family, and excluded reads lacking a unique V-gene family. In a later analysis, a few hundred highly shared, low-generation-probability nucleotide sequences were removed to address suspected cross-contamination and a sequencing artifact. In a later analysis, a clonal expansion index was calculated for each public chain from normalized within-repertoire ranks of inferred template counts. Generation probabilities in a later analysis came from a VDJ recombination model fitted to out-of-frame rearrangements, and those results were checked against IGoR. In a later analysis, TCR-TCR, TCR-HLA and TCR-CMV co-occurrence was scored with hypergeometric tests, and a repertoire-size bias correction was applied to TCR pairs. A later analysis estimated false discovery rates by permuting HLA or CMV assignments 20 times. In a later analysis, co-occurring TCRs were grouped using DBSCAN, with TCRdist sequence similarity added in when clustering inside HLA-allele-positive subsets. For co-occurrence clustering, repertoires with fewer than 30,000 or more than 120,000 public chains were excluded, along with several repertoires with anomalous nucleotide sharing. TCRdb holds this immuneACCESS table with in-frame rearrangements only. Some clones are missing; in checked studies, unresolved V genes explain under half, and the rest has no known cause. V and J calls and clone size are copied from that table; D and trimming were computed from the DNA. This sample holds 130,000 or so clones; less than 85% were observed only once. The leading ten clones occupy around 4% of the sample.

In regard to this clone: Its antigen target is currently unknown. There are no base qualities to consult, and no much larger clone falls within one base.

What the research found in general, with its limitations: According to a later analysis, parvovirus B19, influenza, CMV and Epstein-Barr virus appeared linked to several top co-occurrence clusters. According to a later analysis, most CMV-associated TCR beta chains appeared to be HLA-restricted, and the HLA associations seemed to be driven largely by CMV exposure. This cohort had only TCR beta chains sequenced, and the lack of alpha or paired-chain data limited which features could be detected. Because the 87-base-pair reads could not distinguish some IMGT-functional V segments, including TRBV6-2 and TRBV6-3, those segments were excluded. The classifier was reported to diagnose cytomegalovirus status with high specificity and sensitivity in both the original cohort and the validation cohort. The earlier analysis of about 600 of the donors excluded approximately 17 rarely observed V segments, including chromosome 9 orphons, because counts were too low. An association between a missense DCLRE1C variant and V-gene and J-gene trimming of TCR beta chains was found in a later genetic analysis and replicated in an independent cohort. In a later analysis, around 17,000 TCR beta sequences were associated with specific HLA alleles at a false discovery rate of 0.05. Because HLA typing was missing for some donors at each locus, association tests included only the typed subset. A later analysis found that TCR association rates varied across HLA loci, with DRB1 alleles showing the most associated TCRs and HLA-C alleles the fewest. Across donors, most TCR sequences were observed very rarely, whereas some public TCRs were present in many individuals. The sequencing pipeline was judged likely to have produced a cluster of highly shared sequence variants as a technical artifact. The study gave a list of about 160 TCR beta chains associated with cytomegalovirus. When HLA alleles, especially DR and DQ, strongly co-occurred, TCR associations were difficult to assign to individual alleles. Roughly uniform sequencing depth across donors was assumed in presence/absence analyses, although this assumption may not hold. For the cohort, immune exposure information was limited to CMV serostatus. A later analysis found that HLA-associated TCR beta chains were more clonally expanded and had lower generation probabilities than equally common non-associated chains. An earlier analysis of 587 of the donors showed that most TCR beta V segments appeared in productive rearrangements either about 87% or about 30% of the time, which broadly matched IMGT annotations. Compared with the roughly 670-donor mean, donors in an Asian-associated ancestry cluster had fewer N-insertions in productive TCRs, according to a later genetic analysis. Linkage disequilibrium might explain the correlated functional status among segregating V segments, but an unknown experimental factor could not be excluded. According to the authors, the approach could potentially be generalized to other disease states and immunological phenotypes. A further reported finding was that TCR beta sequences accurately predicted the HLA-A and HLA-B alleles for most subjects in the first cohort. In vitro tests confirmed that a few of the cytomegalovirus-associated TCR beta chains recognize cytomegalovirus antigens.

The CDR3, cysteine through phenylalanine, is 12 amino acids long. Only the CDR3 part of the read is kept: 36 bases, read in frame from the first base. CDR1 is given as MNHNY and CDR2 as SVGAGI, both from the germline V gene (reference sequence). The trim is 5 bases for V and 5 bases for J, with a gap of 9 bases between the germline ends. This chain joins TRBV6-6 to TRBJ2-5; confidence is insufficient to name the D gene. Material: PBMCs. This sequence was found in a man between 18 and 35 years old in good health and CMV-seropositive. The CDR3 region reads CASSPRVETQYF. The nucleotides read TGTGCCAGCAGTCCACGCGTGGAGACCCAGTACTTC.